This T cell receptor (beta chain) was recorded in a study of cytomegalovirus exposure and HLA in healthy donors. Use of 60 Vbeta and 13 Jbeta primers characterized the PCR. The protocol was immunoSEQ multiplex PCR, while the TCRdb copy is restricted to in-frame clones and leaves out a portion. The sample consists of approximately 260,000 clones, 80% to 95% of them appearing once. Study-wide results and limits: A reported reduction in N-insertions relative to the roughly 710-donor mean was seen in an Asian-associated ancestry cluster in a later analysis. Analyses of presence/absence relied on an assumption of roughly uniform sequencing depth across donors. Across donors, most TCRs were seen rarely, yet some public ones were widespread. The authors later linked a missense DCLRE1C variant to TCR beta V- and J-gene trimming.

CDR1 is SGHVS, CDR2 FNYEAQ, per germline. Trimming removed 3 bases from V and 7 bases from J, with 10 bases in between. The CDR3 totals 13 residues. In the case of this clone: The antigen remains undetermined.

The chain links TRBV7-6 to TRBJ1-5; maybe TRBD1 (5 bases). The TCR originated in a girl aged 2-10 years in good health and CMV-seronegative. Sequenced material: PBMCs. The DNA of the CDR3 is TGTGCCAGCAGCTTTGATTGGGGCCAGCCCCAGCATTTT. It translates to CASSFDWGQPQHF.